The next 4 T cell receptor beta chains were all read from a single sample in a study of early T cells in non-severe SARS-CoV-2 infection. In TCRdb, the 5' RACE reads were re-called with MiXCR into one record per CDR3 protein. Of about 76,000 distinct CDR3 sequences listed, more than 10% are singletons. Sequences were obtained from whole blood. These receptors came from an adult who was a healthcare worker with PCR-confirmed SARS-CoV-2 infection or an uninfected control (not recorded which).

Many counts were recorded for this clonotype. The chain combines TRBV27 with TRBJ2-3, with 10 bases identical to TRBD1. The germline gives CDR1 MNHEY, CDR2 SMNVEV (reference sequence). The CDR3 is 18 amino acids. V trimming: 5 bases; J trimming: 2 bases; junction bases outside the gene matches: 13. In DNA form, the CDR3 reads TGTGCCAGCAGTCTCACCCCCCCGGGACAGGGGTCCACAGATACGCAGTATTTT. Translated: CASSLTPPGQGSTDTQYF.

The sample holds a few counts of this clonotype. The V gene is TRBV2, the J gene TRBJ2-3; 10 nucleotides align to TRBD2. This CDR3 has 15 residues. Losses at the gene ends were 5 bases for V and 2 bases for J; bases not matched to a gene: 4. Germline-derived CDR1 and CDR2 are SNHLY and FYNNEI. The CDR3 nucleotides read TGTGCCAGCAGTCTACTAGCGGGAACCACAGATACGCAGTATTTT. This gives the protein CASSLLAGTTDTQYF.

The chain combines TRBV5-6 with TRBJ1-2; no definite D call. Trimming left V 4 bases short and J 4 bases short, with 11 bases between. This CDR3 spans 13 amino acids. Looked up from germline, CDR1 is SGHDT and CDR2 is YYEEEE. The CDR3 reads CASSPKVTYGYTF. Here the CDR3 DNA reads TGTGCCAGCAGCCCGAAGGTCACCTATGGCTACACCTTC.

This clonotype was counted ten times or more. The gene calls are TRBV6-1 and TRBJ2-3, with 12 positions matching TRBD2. The ends lost 7 bases at V and 4 bases at J; junction bases unmatched: 6. Per the germline V gene, CDR1 is MNHNS and CDR2 is SASEGT. This CDR3 comprises 15 residues. The CDR3 sequence: CASTGLAGRADTQYF. The DNA of the CDR3 is TGTGCCAGCACTGGACTAGCGGGAAGGGCAGATACGCAGTATTTT.